The next 7 T cell receptor beta chains were all read from a single sample in a study of blood T cells in healthy people across ages. The authors ran a second PCR of about 6 to 11 cycles using a sample-barcoded 5' primer and a J-beta primer mix. TCRdb passed the 5' RACE reads through MiXCR, listing each CDR3 protein once. The top ten clones hold 7.5% to 9% of a sample with roughly 560,000 distinct CDR3 sequences, around 24% of them seen once. The sample was also reused in another study, on T cells of mothers and their children.

The sequencing sample was made of blood. All receptors derive from a boy between 10 and 17 years old in good health.

V gene TRBV5-6 combines with J gene TRBJ2-3; TRBD2 aligns across 9 bases. The CDR3 length is 15 residues. CDR1 SGHDT and CDR2 YYEEEE come from the germline V gene. The V and J ends lost 4 bases and 3 bases, in that order; junction bases with no gene match: 6. CDR3 loop: CASSRLAESTDTQYF. CDR3 in DNA: TGTGCCAGCAGCCGACTAGCGGAGTCTACAGATACGCAGTATTTT.

The gene calls are TRBV9 and TRBJ2-5; D unresolved. Judging by the DNA end, TRBJ2-1 fits better; the J call may be wrong. CDR1 SGDLS and CDR2 YYNGEE come from the germline V gene. CDR3 length: 14 amino acids. CDR3 loop: CASSSQPLYNEQFF. In DNA form, the CDR3 reads TGTGCCAGCAGCTCCCAACCCTTATACAATGAGCAGTTCTTC.

The rearrangement links TRBV9 to TRBJ2-6, with D possibly matching TRBD2 (5 bases). The CDR3 covers 16 residues. Trimming left V 2 bases short and J 0 bases short, with 9 bases between. Germline CDR1 SGDLS, CDR2 YYNGEE. The CDR3 sequence: CASSVVGSSGANVLTF. CDR3 DNA sequence: TGTGCCAGCAGCGTGGTTGGGAGCTCTGGGGCCAACGTCCTGACTTTC.

The chain links TRBV3-1 to TRBJ2-5; TRBD1 agrees at 8 bases. Germline loops: CDR1 LGHDT, CDR2 YNNKEL (reference sequence). CDR3 length: 14 amino acids. V lost 4 bases, J lost 4 bases, and 5 bases stayed unmatched. The CDR3, as DNA: TGTGCCAGCAGCCTACAGGGGGGCCCAGAGACCCAGTACTTC. Protein product: CASSLQGGPETQYF.

CDR3 residues: CASSLGDTAQYF. The CDR3 nucleotides read TGTGCCAGCAGCTTAGGGGACACCGCCCAGTATTTT. V and J are TRBV7-9 and TRBJ2-3; weak D call: TRBD1 (6 bases). Trimming pared 1 base from V and 12 bases from J, leaving 11 bases between. The CDR3 is 12 amino acids. Germline V gene sequence: CDR1 SEHNR, CDR2 FQNEAQ (reference sequence).

This chain joins TRBV10-3 and TRBJ2-5; D remains unclear. Germline CDR1 is ENHRY and CDR2 is SYGVKD. The CDR3 is 14 residues long. Trimming removed 4 bases from V and 0 bases from J, with 9 bases in between. CDR3 sequence (DNA): TGTGCCATCAGTGGGACCGCGTACCAAGAGACCCAGTACTTC. The encoded protein is CAISGTAYQETQYF.

This chain uses TRBV5-5 with TRBJ2-5, with 7 bases that match TRBD1. The J call may be wrong; the DNA end is better matched by TRBJ2-7. The CDR3 contains 14 residues. The germline V gene has CDR1 SGHKS and CDR2 YYEKEE (reference sequence). The CDR3 DNA is TGTGCCAGCAGCTTGGAACAGGGGACATCCGAGCAGTACTTC. It codes for CASSLEQGTSEQYF.